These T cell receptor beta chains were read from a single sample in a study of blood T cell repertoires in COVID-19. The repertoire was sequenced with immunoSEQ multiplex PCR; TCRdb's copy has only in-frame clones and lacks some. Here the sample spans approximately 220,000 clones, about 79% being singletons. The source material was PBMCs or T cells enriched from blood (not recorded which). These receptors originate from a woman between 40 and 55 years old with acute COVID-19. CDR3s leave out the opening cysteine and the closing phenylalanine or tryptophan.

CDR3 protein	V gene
ATSEDKPKWDEQF	TRBV24-1
ASSLPDSADTQY	TRBV21-1
AWSATGVDEQY	TRBV30
ASRPTGTAYEQY	TRBV6-5
ASSEFTTYNEQF	TRBV2
ASSLQGESTGELF	TRBV11-3
ASSPTGSGRAGEQF	TRBV5-1
ASSIEGGYT	TRBV19
ASSMGQGQSLRQPQH	TRBV19
ASSQSGSLYGYT	TRBV4-2
ASSPGPQVGSPLH	TRBV6-5
ASESRAGRSYEQY	TRBV6-5
ASRTVQGSGNTIY	TRBV6-5
ASSSAGWTVNEKLF	TRBV11-2
ASSLGLAGFYNEQF	TRBV28
ASSIRGGTGELF	TRBV6-5
ATNGAGAYEQY	TRBV5-4
ASSLREDYEQY	TRBV12-3/TRBV12-4
ASSSRDRGSEAF	TRBV5-4
ASSLAGGSHEQY	TRBV7-9
ASSSYRGGEQF	TRBV7-9
ASSFWLGDEAF	TRBV5-6
ASSPGMNYGYT	TRBV4-2
ASSQGYFQETQY	TRBV3-1/TRBV3-2
ASKEQGASNEKLF	TRBV2
ASSQDAGGINSPLH	TRBV4-3
ASSSPLRDTTYEQY	TRBV11-2
ASNPSSGRGTGELF	TRBV5-4
ASSVEPTGQGQPQH	TRBV5-1
SASSGGTGLNYGYT	TRBV20-1
ASSSSGRGGEKLF	TRBV5-1
ASSLESVSSYEQY	TRBV11-1
ASRLVVNTEAF	TRBV19
ASSRGVQADTQY	TRBV19
ASSEAGTGHEQY	TRBV25-1
SAWWGSEQY	TRBV29-1
ATSILDGLGGSNEKLF	TRBV15
ASSFRQNQEETQY	TRBV5-5
ASTSGQAHNTEAF	TRBV5-1
AWSVQGAGANVLT	TRBV30
ASSLVPGADTQY	TRBV5-1
ASSHNSRAFSGANVLT	TRBV18
ASSRQVTYEQY	TRBV2
AWSGGGFLQY	TRBV30